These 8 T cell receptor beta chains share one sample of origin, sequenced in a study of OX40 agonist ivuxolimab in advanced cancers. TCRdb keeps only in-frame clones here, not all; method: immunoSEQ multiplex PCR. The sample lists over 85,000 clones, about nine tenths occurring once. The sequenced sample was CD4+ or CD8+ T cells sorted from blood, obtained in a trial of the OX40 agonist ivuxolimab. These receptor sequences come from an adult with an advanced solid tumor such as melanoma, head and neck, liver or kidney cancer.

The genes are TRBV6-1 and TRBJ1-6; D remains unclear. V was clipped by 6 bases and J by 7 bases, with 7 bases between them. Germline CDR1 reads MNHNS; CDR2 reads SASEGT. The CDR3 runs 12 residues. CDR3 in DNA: TGTGCCAGCAGGTTAGGGAATTCACCCCTCCACTTT. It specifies CASRLGNSPLHF.

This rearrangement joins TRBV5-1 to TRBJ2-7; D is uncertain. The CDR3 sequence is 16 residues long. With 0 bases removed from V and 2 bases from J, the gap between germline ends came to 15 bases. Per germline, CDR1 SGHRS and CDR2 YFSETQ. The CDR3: CASSLARGRTPYEQYF. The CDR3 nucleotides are TGCGCCAGCAGCTTGGCCAGAGGTCGGACCCCCTACGAGCAGTACTTC.

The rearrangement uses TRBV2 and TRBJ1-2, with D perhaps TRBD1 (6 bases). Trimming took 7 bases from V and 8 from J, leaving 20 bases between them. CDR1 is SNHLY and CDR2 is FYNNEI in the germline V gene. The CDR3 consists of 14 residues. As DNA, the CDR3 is TGTGCCAGCACGGCAGGGGCTACAGTGGACGGCTACACCTTC. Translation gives CASTAGATVDGYTF.

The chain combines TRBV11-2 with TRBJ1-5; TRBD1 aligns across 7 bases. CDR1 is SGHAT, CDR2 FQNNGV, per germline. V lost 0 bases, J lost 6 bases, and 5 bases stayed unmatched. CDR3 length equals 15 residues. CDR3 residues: CASSLEAGGGQPQHF. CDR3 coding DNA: TGTGCCAGCAGCTTAGAGGCAGGGGGGGGTCAGCCCCAGCATTTT.

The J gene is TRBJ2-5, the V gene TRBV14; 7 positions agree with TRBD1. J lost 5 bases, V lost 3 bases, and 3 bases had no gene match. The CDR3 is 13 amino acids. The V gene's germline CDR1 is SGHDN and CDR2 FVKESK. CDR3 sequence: CASSHYRGETQYF. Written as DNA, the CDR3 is TGTGCCAGCAGCCATTACAGGGGTGAGACCCAGTACTTC.

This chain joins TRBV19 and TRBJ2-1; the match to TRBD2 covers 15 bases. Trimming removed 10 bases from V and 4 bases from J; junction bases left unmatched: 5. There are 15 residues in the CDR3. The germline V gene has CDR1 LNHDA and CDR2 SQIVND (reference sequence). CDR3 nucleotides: TGTGCCACCGCCGGGACTAGCGGGGGGTACAATGAGCAGTTCTTC. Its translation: CATAGTSGGYNEQFF. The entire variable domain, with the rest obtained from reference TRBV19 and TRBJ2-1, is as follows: DGGITQSPKYLFRKEGQNVTLSCEQNLNHDAMYWYRQDPGQGLRLIYYSQIVNDFQKGDIAEGYSVSREKKESFPLTVTSAQKNPTAFYLCATAGTSGGYNEQFFGPGTRLTVL.

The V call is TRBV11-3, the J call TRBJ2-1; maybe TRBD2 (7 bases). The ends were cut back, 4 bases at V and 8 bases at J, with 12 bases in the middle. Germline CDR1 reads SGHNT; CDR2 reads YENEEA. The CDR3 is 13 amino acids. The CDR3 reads CASSSIGGHEQFF. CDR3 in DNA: TGTGCCAGCAGCTCAATCGGGGGGCATGAGCAGTTCTTC.

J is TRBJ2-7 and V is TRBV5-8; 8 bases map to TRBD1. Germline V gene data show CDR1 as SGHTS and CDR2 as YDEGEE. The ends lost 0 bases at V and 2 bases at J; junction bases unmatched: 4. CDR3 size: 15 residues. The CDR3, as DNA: TGTGCCAGCAGCTTGGGGACAGGGATAACCTACGAGCAGTACTTC. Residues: CASSLGTGITYEQYF.